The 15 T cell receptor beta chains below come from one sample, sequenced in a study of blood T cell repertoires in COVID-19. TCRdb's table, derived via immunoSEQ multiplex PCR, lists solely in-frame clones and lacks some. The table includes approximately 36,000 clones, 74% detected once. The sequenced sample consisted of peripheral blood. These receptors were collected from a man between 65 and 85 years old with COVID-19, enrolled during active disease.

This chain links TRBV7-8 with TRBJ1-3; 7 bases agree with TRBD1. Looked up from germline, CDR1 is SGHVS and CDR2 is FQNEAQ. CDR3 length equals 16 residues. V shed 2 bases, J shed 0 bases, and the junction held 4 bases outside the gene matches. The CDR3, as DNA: TGTGCCAGCAGCTTACGCCGGGACAGCTCTGGAAACACCATATATTTT. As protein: CASSLRRDSSGNTIYF.

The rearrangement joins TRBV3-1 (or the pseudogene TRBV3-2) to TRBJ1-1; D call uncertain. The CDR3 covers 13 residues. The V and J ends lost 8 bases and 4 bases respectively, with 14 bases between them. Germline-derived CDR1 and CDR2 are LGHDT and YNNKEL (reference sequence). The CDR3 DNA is TGTGCCAGCCGTGGGTTGGGGAGCACTGAAGCTTTCTTT. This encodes CASRGLGSTEAFF.

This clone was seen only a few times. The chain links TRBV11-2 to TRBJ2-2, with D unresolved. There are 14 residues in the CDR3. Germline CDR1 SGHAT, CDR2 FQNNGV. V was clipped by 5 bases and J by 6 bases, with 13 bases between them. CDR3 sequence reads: CASSPLRFPGELFF. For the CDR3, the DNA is TGTGCCAGCAGCCCCCTCCGTTTCCCCGGGGAGCTGTTTTTT.

CDR3 in amino acids: CASRRRDRGLGYTF. CDR3 DNA: TGTGCCAGTAGGCGACGGGACAGGGGGCTTGGCTACACCTTC. The chain uses TRBV19 and TRBJ1-2; 12 bases agree with TRBD1. Germline V gene lookup returns CDR1 LNHDA and CDR2 SQIVND (reference sequence). The CDR3 spans 14 residues. Losses at the gene ends were 6 bases for V and 7 bases for J; bases not matched to a gene: 6. Using reference TRBV19 and TRBJ1-2 for the parts outside the CDR3, the full variable domain is DGGITQSPKYLFRKEGQNVTLSCEQNLNHDAMYWYRQDPGQGLRLIYYSQIVNDFQKGDIAEGYSVSREKKESFPLTVTSAQKNPTAFYLCASRRRDRGLGYTFGSGTRLTVV.

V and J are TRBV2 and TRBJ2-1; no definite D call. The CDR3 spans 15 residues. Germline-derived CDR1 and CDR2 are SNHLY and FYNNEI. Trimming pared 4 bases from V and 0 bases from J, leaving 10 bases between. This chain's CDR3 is CASSVDEHSYNEQFF. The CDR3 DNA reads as TGTGCCAGCAGTGTAGATGAGCACTCCTACAATGAGCAGTTCTTC.

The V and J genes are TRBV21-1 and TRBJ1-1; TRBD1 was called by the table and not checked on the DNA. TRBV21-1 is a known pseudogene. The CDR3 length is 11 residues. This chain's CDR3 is CAKTVNTEAFF. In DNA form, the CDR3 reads TGTGCCAAGACAGTGAACACTGAAGCTTTCTTT.

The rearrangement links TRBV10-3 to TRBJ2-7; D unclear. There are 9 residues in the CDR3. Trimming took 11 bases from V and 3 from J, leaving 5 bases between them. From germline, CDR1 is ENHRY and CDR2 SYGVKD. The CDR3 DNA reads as TGTGCCTCCCACTACGAGCAGTACTTC. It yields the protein CASHYEQYF.

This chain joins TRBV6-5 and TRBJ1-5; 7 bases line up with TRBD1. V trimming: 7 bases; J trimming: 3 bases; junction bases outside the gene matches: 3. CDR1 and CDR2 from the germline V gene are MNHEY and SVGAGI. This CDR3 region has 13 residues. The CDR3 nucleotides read TGTGCCAGCAAGGGGGCACCCAATCAGCCCCAGCATTTT. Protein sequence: CASKGAPNQPQHF.

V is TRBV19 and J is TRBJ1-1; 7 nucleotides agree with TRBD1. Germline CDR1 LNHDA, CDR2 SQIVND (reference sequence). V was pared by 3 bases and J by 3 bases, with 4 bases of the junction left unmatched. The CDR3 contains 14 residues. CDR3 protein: CASSITGEDTEAFF. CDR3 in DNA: TGTGCCAGTAGTATTACAGGGGAGGACACTGAAGCTTTCTTT. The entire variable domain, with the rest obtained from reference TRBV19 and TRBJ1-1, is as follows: DGGITQSPKYLFRKEGQNVTLSCEQNLNHDAMYWYRQDPGQGLRLIYYSQIVNDFQKGDIAEGYSVSREKKESFPLTVTSAQKNPTAFYLCASSITGEDTEAFFGQGTRLTVV.

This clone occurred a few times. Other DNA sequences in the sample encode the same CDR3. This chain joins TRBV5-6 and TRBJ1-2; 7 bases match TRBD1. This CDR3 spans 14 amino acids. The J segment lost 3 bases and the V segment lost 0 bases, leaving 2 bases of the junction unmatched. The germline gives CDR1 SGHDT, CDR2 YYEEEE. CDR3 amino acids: CASSLVGTDYGYTF. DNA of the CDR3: TGTGCCAGCAGCTTGGTCGGGACAGACTATGGCTACACCTTC.

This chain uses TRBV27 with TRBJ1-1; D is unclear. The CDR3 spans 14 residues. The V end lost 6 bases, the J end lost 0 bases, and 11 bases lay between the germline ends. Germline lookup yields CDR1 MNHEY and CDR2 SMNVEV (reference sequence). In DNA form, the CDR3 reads TGTGCCAGCAGCCACATCTCCATGAACACTGAAGCTTTCTTT. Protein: CASSHISMNTEAFF.

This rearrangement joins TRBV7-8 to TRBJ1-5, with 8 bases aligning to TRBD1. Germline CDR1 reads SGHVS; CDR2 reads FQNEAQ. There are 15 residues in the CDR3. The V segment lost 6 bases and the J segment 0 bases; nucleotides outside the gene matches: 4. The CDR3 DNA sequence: TGTGCCAGCAGTCGGACAGGGTATAGCAATCAGCCCCAGCATTTT. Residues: CASSRTGYSNQPQHF.

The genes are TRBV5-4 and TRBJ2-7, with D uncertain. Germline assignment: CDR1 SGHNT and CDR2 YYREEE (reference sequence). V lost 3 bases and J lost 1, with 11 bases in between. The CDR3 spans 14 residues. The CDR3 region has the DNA TGTGCCAGCAGCTCGGCGGCAGTATCCTACGAGCAGTACTTC. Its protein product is CASSSAAVSYEQYF.

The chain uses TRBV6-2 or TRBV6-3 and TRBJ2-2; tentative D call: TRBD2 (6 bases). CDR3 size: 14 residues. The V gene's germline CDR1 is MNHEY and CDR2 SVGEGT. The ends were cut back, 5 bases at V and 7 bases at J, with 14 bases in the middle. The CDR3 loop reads CASSPFRGVGELFF. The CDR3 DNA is TGTGCCAGCAGTCCCTTTCGCGGGGTCGGGGAGCTGTTTTTT.

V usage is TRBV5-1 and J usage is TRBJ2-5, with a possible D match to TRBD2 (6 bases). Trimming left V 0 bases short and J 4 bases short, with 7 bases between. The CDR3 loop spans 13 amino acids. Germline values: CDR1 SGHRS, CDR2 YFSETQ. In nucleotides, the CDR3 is TGCGCCAGCAGCTTGGGGAGGGGAGAGACCCAGTACTTC. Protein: CASSLGRGETQYF.